Sequencing of this TCR beta chain was carried out in a study of T cells in Graves' hyperthyroidism and ophthalmopathy. This clonotype was counted many times. Authors of the study amplified TCR beta CDR3 regions from RNA transcripts. The HTBI primer set drove a first-round RT-PCR of the TCR CDR3. MiXCR was run by TCRdb on the multiplex PCR reads, yielding one entry per CDR3 protein. The sample has 300,000 to 350,000 distinct CDR3 sequences, 15% to 20% seen once. The germline gives CDR1 MNHEY, CDR2 SMNVEV (reference sequence). V trimming: 8 bases; J trimming: 4 bases; junction bases outside the gene matches: 5. This CDR3 contains 13 residues.

The sequence was obtained from a man aged 25 to 40 with Graves' hyperthyroidism. This rearrangement joins TRBV27 to TRBJ1-1, with TRBD1 matching 9 bases. The sample taken for sequencing was blood. CDR3 in amino acids: CASGDRVGTEAFF. CDR3 in DNA: TGTGCCAGCGGGGACAGGGTGGGCACTGAAGCTTTCTTT.